One sample yielded the 23 T cell receptor beta chains listed below, sequenced in a study of molecular identifiers for immune sequencing clone quantification. TCRdb passed the PCR reads through MiXCR, listing each CDR3 protein once. Here the sample spans roughly 100,000 distinct CDR3 sequences, under 40% being singletons. Sequencing was carried out using naive CD8+ T cells from blood, with Jurkat cell RNA spiked in. Subset meaning: FACS-sorted CD8+CD4-CCR7+CD45RA+ naive T cells. The receptors were gathered from a human donor in good health. Some libraries in this study had Jurkat cell RNA spiked in.

The rearrangement uses TRBV9 and TRBJ2-6; D remains unclear. This CDR3 is built from 15 residues. Trimming removed 4 bases at V and 4 bases at J, with 12 bases between. Germline assignment: CDR1 SGDLS and CDR2 YYNGEE. For the CDR3, the DNA is TGTGCCAGCAGCCCGTGGTTCTCCGGGGCCAACGTCCTGACTTTC. It translates to CASSPWFSGANVLTF.

To note about this clonotype: Just one base apart from a much larger clone, this may be a read error. This chain joins TRBV7-6 and TRBJ2-3, with a weak D call TRBD1 (6 bases). The CDR3 consists of 15 residues. Germline V gene sequence: CDR1 SGHVS, CDR2 FNYEAQ. V lost 8 bases and J 6 bases, leaving 21 bases between the germline ends. The CDR3 loop reads CASRPGQGSRDTQYF. The CDR3 nucleotides are TGTGCCAGCCGCCCAGGCCAGGGGAGTAGGGATACGCAGTATTTT.

The CDR3 here is CSARGVSTYEQYF. The DNA of the CDR3 is TGCAGTGCTAGAGGCGTCAGCACCTACGAGCAGTACTTC. The genes are TRBV20-1 and TRBJ2-7; D remains ambiguous. The CDR3 covers 13 residues. CDR1 and CDR2 from the germline V gene are DFQATT and SNEGSKA (reference sequence). Trimming removed 1 base from V and 2 bases from J, with 9 bases in between.

This clonotype was counted ten times or more. This rearrangement joins TRBV9 to TRBJ2-5, with 8 bases matching TRBD1. The J segment lost 1 base and the V segment lost 4 bases, leaving 9 bases of the junction unmatched. The germline V gene encodes CDR1 SGDLS and CDR2 YYNGEE. The length of the CDR3 is 16 residues. In DNA form, the CDR3 reads TGTGCCAGCAGCTCCCGCCGGGACAGGATCCAAGAGACCCAGTACTTC. Translating gives CASSSRRDRIQETQYF.

Comment on this clonotype: A much larger clone differs from this one at a single base, so this may be a read error. J is TRBJ1-2 and V is TRBV25-1; D remains unclear. This CDR3 is built from 12 residues. The germline CDR1 and CDR2 sequences are MGHDK and SYGVNS. The CDR3 is CASSDGFYSYTF. In DNA, the CDR3 is TGTGCCAGCAGTGACGGATTCTATAGCTACACCTTC.

This clonotype has just a few counts. This may arise from a read error, as a much more abundant clone is one base away. In this CDR3 the conserved last residue, phenylalanine or tryptophan, is missing, so a read error is likely. The chain links TRBV7-6 to TRBJ1-5; D is ambiguous. This CDR3 is 12 amino acids long. CDR1 is SGHVS and CDR2 is FNYEAQ in the germline V gene. Trimming pared 2 bases from V and 6 bases from J, leaving 5 bases between. The DNA of the CDR3 is TGTGCCAGCAGCTTATACAGTCAGCCCCAGCATATT. Translation: CASSLYSQPQHI.

Note on this clonotype: The conserved phenylalanine or tryptophan normally closing the CDR3 is absent here, so this likely arose from a read error. J is TRBJ1-5 and V is TRBV6-2 or TRBV6-3, with TRBD1 identical over 7 bases. Germline V lookup: CDR1 MNHEY, CDR2 SVGEGT. The CDR3 has 15 amino acids. J gave up 6 bases and V 7 bases, and 12 bases lay outside the gene matches. This CDR3 is CASTSYARGTQPQHL. CDR3 in DNA: TGTGCCAGCACCTCCTACGCCAGGGGGACTCAGCCCCAGCATCTT.

This clonotype appeared a few times. This chain uses TRBV7-8 with TRBJ2-2, with TRBD2 matching over 13 bases. The V gene's germline CDR1 is SGHVS and CDR2 FQNEAQ. The junction had 6 bases not matched to a gene; V was cut back by 5 bases and J by 3 bases. The CDR3 consists of 17 residues. The CDR3 DNA follows: TGTGCCAGCAGCCAAGGACTAGCGGGAGTTCACACCGGGGAGCTGTTTTTT. Protein sequence: CASSQGLAGVHTGELFF.

This clonotype was observed at least ten times. The CDR3 reads CAIGGHAGDTQYF. As DNA, the CDR3 is TGTGCCATCGGGGGACATGCTGGGGATACGCAGTATTTT. V is TRBV10-3 and J is TRBJ2-3; D possibly corresponds to TRBD1 (6 bases). V was pared by 8 bases and J by 6 bases, with 15 bases between. This CDR3 comprises 13 residues. The germline CDR1 and CDR2 sequences are ENHRY and SYGVKD.

This clonotype was seen repeatedly, ten times or more. The chain employs TRBV7-2 and TRBJ1-5; 8 bases agree with TRBD1. From germline, CDR1 is SGHTA and CDR2 FQGNSA. CDR3 length: 15 residues. The J segment lost 5 bases and the V segment lost 0 bases, leaving 3 bases of the junction unmatched. The CDR3 nucleotides read TGTGCCAGCAGCTTAGCGGGGACAGGTCATCAGCCCCAGCATTTT. Amino acid sequence: CASSLAGTGHQPQHF.

This sequence joins TRBV20-1 and TRBJ2-3, with D hard to call. CDR1 and CDR2 from the germline V gene are DFQATT and SNEGSKA (reference sequence). The CDR3 runs 14 residues. Trimming removed 0 bases at V and 7 bases at J, with 14 bases between. CDR3 nucleotide sequence: TGCAGTGCTAGAGATCGGCAGGACGTTTATACGCAGTATTTT. Translating it yields CSARDRQDVYTQYF.

V is TRBV6-6 and J is TRBJ2-7; no clear D. The V end lost 4 bases, the J end lost 2 bases, and 18 bases lay between the germline ends. There are 16 residues in the CDR3. Germline lookup yields CDR1 MNHNY and CDR2 SVGAGI (reference sequence). CDR3 sequence (DNA): TGTGCCAGCAGTTTCATCCGGGCAGGAGCAACCTACGAGCAGTACTTC. Amino acids: CASSFIRAGATYEQYF.

There are many counts of this clonotype. The V gene is TRBV7-2, the J gene TRBJ2-3; D is undetermined. V lost 4 bases, J lost 2 bases, and 10 bases lay in between. The CDR3 has 14 residues. The germline gives CDR1 SGHTA, CDR2 FQGNSA. This CDR3 is CASSSIATTDTQYF. The CDR3 nucleotides are TGTGCCAGCAGCTCCATTGCCACCACAGATACGCAGTATTTT.

The chain uses TRBV29-1 and TRBJ2-1; D not certain. The CDR3 has 14 amino acids. Trimming removed 3 bases from V and 4 bases from J, with 13 bases in between. Per the germline V gene, CDR1 is SQVTM and CDR2 is ANQGSEA. The CDR3 reads CSVELPLSYNEQFF. CDR3 in DNA: TGCAGCGTTGAGTTACCCCTCTCGTACAATGAGCAGTTCTTC.

The V call is TRBV27, the J call TRBJ1-4; D unclear. There are 15 residues in the CDR3. The V and J ends lost 5 bases and 5 bases respectively, with 15 bases between them. Germline CDR1 and CDR2: MNHEY and SMNVEV (reference sequence). CDR3 region: CASSVSAAPNEKLFF. The CDR3 bases are TGTGCCAGCAGTGTCAGCGCAGCCCCCAATGAAAAACTGTTTTTT.

Worth noting for this clonotype: A much larger clone sits a single nucleotide away, making a read error possible. This sequence joins TRBV29-1 and TRBJ1-1; D uncertain. The V gene's germline CDR1 is SQVTM and CDR2 ANQGSEA. The CDR3 totals 11 residues. The CDR3 sequence: CSVKETPVQVF. CDR3 nucleotides: TGCAGCGTTAAAGAGACCCCAGTCCAGGTCTTT.

A single count supports this clonotype. Being one base from a much bigger clone, this may be a read error. Because it lacks the conserved phenylalanine or tryptophan at the end, this CDR3 is likely a read error. V gene TRBV28 combines with J gene TRBJ2-3; D gene uncertain. Looked up from germline, CDR1 is MDHEN and CDR2 is SYDVKM. Trimming removed 3 bases from V and 0 bases from J, with 1 base in between. The CDR3 spans 12 residues. This CDR3 reads CASSLSTDTQYC. DNA of the CDR3: TGTGCCAGCAGTTTGAGCACAGATACGCAGTATTGT.

Turning to this clonotype: It may be a read error: a sequence one base away is much more abundant. CDR3 DNA: TGCGGCGTTGAAGGACCGTTCGACAGGGCTGGTGGCGGGGAGCTGTTTTTT. It encodes CGVEGPFDRAGGGELFF. The chain is built from TRBV29-1 and TRBJ2-2; 7 bases align to TRBD1. This CDR3 comprises 17 residues. CDR1 is SQVTM, CDR2 ANQGSEA, per germline.

This sequence joins TRBV20-1 and TRBJ2-3; 7 bases agree with TRBD2. After removal of 5 bases from V and 0 bases from J, the junction contained 8 bases not matched to a gene. This CDR3 contains 15 residues. Per germline, CDR1 DFQATT and CDR2 SNEGSKA (reference sequence). CDR3 in amino acids: CSAWGGDPSTDTQYF. The CDR3 coding sequence is TGCAGTGCTTGGGGGGGGGACCCTAGCACAGATACGCAGTATTTT.

In this sample, this clonotype turned up many times. This sequence joins TRBV4-2 and TRBJ2-7; 7 bases are a match to TRBD2. The CDR3 spans 15 residues. Germline V CDR1 and CDR2: LGHNA, YNFKEQ. The junction had 7 bases not matched to a gene; V was cut back by 0 bases and J by 5 bases. The CDR3 sequence is CASSQDPGRGDEQYF. The CDR3 bases are TGTGCCAGCAGCCAAGATCCCGGTCGGGGGGACGAGCAGTACTTC.

Worth noting for this clonotype: A much larger clone differs by one base, so this may be a read error. The CDR3 carries no conserved terminal phenylalanine or tryptophan, so it likely arises from a read error. The chain couples TRBV7-2 to TRBJ1-2; D call uncertain. Trimming cost V 4 bases and J 4 bases, with 7 bases left between them. This CDR3 contains 12 residues. Per the germline V gene, CDR1 is SGHTA and CDR2 is FQGNSA. The CDR3 sequence is CASSSTVYGYTI. The DNA of the CDR3 is TGTGCCAGCAGCTCAACAGTCTATGGCTACACCATC.

This clonotype turned up a few times. J is TRBJ2-1 and V is TRBV12-3 or TRBV12-4; TRBD2 agrees at 11 bases. The CDR3 is 15 residues long. V dropped 6 bases and J dropped 6; count of bases not matched to a gene: 7. The chain's CDR3 is CASSPLAGAANEQFF. The DNA of the CDR3 is TGTGCCAGCAGCCCACTAGCGGGAGCGGCCAATGAGCAGTTCTTC.

This clonotype was found a few times. This chain joins TRBV6-5 and TRBJ2-5, with D maybe TRBD1 (5 bases). V was pared by 4 bases and J by 6 bases, with 12 bases between. The CDR3 runs 13 residues. CDR1 MNHEY and CDR2 SVGAGI come from the germline V gene. The DNA for the CDR3 is TGTGCCAGCAGTTCAGGGCCCACACAGACCCAGTACTTC. Its translation: CASSSGPTQTQYF.